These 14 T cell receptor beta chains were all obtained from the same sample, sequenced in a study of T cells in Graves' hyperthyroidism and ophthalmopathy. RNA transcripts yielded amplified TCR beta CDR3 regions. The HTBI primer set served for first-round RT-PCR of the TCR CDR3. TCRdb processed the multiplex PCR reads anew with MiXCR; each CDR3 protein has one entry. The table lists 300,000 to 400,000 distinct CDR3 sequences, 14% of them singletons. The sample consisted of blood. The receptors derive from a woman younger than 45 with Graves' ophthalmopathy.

CDR3: CASSEPTGPGNTIYF. In DNA form, the CDR3 reads TGCGCCAGCAGTGAGCCCACAGGGCCAGGAAACACCATATATTTT. The V gene is TRBV10-2, the J gene TRBJ1-3; the D gene is possibly TRBD1 (6 bases). The CDR3 runs 15 residues. With 2 bases removed from V and 4 bases from J, the gap between germline ends came to 12 bases. The V gene's germline CDR1 is WSHSY and CDR2 SAAADI.

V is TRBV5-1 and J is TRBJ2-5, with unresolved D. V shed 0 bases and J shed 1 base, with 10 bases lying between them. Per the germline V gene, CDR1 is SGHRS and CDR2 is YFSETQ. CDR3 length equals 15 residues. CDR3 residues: CASSLGMVPQETQYF. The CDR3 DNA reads TGCGCCAGCAGCTTGGGGATGGTTCCCCAAGAGACCCAGTACTTC.

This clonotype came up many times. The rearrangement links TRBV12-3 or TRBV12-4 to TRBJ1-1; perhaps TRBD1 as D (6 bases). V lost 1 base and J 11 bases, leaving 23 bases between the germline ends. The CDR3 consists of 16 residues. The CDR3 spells CASSLVWGGTGSVAFF. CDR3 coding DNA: TGTGCCAGCAGTTTAGTTTGGGGTGGAACAGGGTCGGTGGCTTTCTTT.

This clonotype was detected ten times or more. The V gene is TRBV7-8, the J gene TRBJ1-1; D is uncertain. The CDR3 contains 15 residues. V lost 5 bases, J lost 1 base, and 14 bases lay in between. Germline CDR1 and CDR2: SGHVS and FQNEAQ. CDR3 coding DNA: TGTGCCAGCAGCCGCAGTGCACGACCGAACACTGAAGCTTTCTTT. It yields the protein CASSRSARPNTEAFF.

CDR3 sequence: CASRATEGQGNQPQHF. CDR3 nucleotide sequence: TGTGCCAGCAGGGCGACTGAAGGGCAGGGGAATCAGCCCCAGCATTTT. This chain links TRBV6-1 with TRBJ1-5; D perhaps matches TRBD1 (6 bases). CDR1 is MNHNS, CDR2 SASEGT, per germline. This CDR3 region has 16 residues. With 6 bases removed from V and 4 bases from J, the gap between germline ends came to 19 bases.

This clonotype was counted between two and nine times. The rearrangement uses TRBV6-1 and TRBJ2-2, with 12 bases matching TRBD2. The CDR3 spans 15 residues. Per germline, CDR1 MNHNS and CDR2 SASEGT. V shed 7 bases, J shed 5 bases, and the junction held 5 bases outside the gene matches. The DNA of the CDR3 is TGTGCCAGCACCGGACTAGCGGGGCCAACCGGGGAGCTGTTTTTT. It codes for CASTGLAGPTGELFF.

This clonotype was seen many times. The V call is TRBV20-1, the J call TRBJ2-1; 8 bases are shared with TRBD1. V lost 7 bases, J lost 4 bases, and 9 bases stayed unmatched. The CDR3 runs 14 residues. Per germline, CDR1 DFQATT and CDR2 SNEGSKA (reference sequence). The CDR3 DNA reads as TGCAGTGGAAAAGACAGGGGATATTACAATGAGCAGTTCTTC. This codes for CSGKDRGYYNEQFF.

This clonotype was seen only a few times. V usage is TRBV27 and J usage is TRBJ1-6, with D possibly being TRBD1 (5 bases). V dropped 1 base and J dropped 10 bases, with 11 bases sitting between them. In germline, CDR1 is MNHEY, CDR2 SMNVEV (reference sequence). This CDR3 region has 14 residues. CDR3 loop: CASSLYRGYSPLHF. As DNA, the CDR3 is TGTGCCAGCAGTTTATATAGGGGATACTCACCCCTCCACTTT.

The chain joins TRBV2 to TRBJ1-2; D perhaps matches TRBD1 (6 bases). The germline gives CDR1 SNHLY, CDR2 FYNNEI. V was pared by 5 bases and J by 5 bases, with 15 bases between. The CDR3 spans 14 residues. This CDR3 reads CASSSSTGRYGYTF. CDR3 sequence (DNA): TGTGCCAGCAGTTCCTCTACAGGGCGGTATGGCTACACCTTC.

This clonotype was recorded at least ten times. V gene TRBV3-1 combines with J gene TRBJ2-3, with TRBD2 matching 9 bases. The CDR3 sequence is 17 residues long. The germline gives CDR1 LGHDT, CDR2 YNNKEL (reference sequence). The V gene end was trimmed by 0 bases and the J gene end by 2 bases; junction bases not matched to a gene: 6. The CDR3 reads CASSQERQRGVTDTQYF. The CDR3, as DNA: TGTGCCAGCAGCCAAGAAAGGCAGCGGGGGGTCACAGATACGCAGTATTTT.

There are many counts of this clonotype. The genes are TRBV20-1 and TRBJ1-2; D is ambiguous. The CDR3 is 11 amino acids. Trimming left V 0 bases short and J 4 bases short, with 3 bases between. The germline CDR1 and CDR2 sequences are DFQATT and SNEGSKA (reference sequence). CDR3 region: CSARDGYGYTF. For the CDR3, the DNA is TGCAGTGCTAGAGATGGCTATGGCTACACCTTC.

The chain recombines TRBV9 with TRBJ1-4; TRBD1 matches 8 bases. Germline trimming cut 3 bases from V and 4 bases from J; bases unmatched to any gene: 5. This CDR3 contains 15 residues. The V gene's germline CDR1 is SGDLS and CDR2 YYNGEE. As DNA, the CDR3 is TGTGCCAGCAGCGCGCAGGGGGCTGATAATGAAAAACTGTTTTTT. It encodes CASSAQGADNEKLFF.

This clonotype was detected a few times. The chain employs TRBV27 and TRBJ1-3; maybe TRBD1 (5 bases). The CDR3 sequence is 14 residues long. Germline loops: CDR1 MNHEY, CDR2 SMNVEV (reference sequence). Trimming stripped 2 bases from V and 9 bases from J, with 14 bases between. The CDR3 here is CASSLVGQGGTIYF. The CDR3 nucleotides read TGTGCCAGCAGTTTAGTCGGTCAGGGAGGCACCATATATTTT.

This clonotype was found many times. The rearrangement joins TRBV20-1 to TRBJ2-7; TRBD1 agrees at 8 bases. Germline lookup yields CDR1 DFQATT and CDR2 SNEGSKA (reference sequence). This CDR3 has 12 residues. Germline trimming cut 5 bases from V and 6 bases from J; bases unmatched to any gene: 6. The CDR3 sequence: CSAQDRASEQYF. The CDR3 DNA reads TGCAGTGCTCAGGACAGGGCGAGCGAGCAGTACTTC.